The T cell receptor (beta chain) described here comes from a study of shared clonotypes between healthy human individuals. The V segment lost 5 bases and the J segment 7 bases; nucleotides outside the gene matches: 5. The CDR3 contains 13 residues. Germline assignment: CDR1 MNHNS and CDR2 SASEGT. Here immunoSEQ multiplex PCR was the method, and the copy in TCRdb shows in-frame clones only, minus some. The profile covers around 480,000 clones, with almost 80% appearing a single time and under 15% taken by the ten largest. The clonotype was recovered from a woman between 40 and 50 years old in good health. Some clones in this sample may be carry-over from other donors' samples. The chain has TRBV6-1 and TRBJ1-5; 7 bases line up with TRBD1. Sequenced sample: PBMCs. DNA for the CDR3: TGTGCCAGCAGTCCCAGGGGGGACCAGCCCCAGCATTTT. It specifies CASSPRGDQPQHF.